This T cell receptor (beta chain) was observed in a study of cytomegalovirus exposure and HLA in healthy donors. Study in general: Researchers previously reported finding just under 120 million unique TCR beta sequences from roughly 170 million T cells.

Use of 60 Vbeta and 13 Jbeta primers characterized the PCR. TCRdb's table, derived via immunoSEQ multiplex PCR, lists solely in-frame clones and lacks some. The table lists roughly 150,000 clones, with 1.6% in the top ten. The germline CDR1 and CDR2 sequences are MDHEN and SYDVKM. Deletions cut 4 bases from V and 5 bases from J, with 11 bases between. The CDR3 consists of 13 residues. The V gene is TRBV28, the J gene TRBJ1-2; the D gene is possibly TRBD1 (6 bases). This TCR was recovered from a woman between 45 and 60 years old in good health and CMV-seronegative. The specimen sequenced was PBMCs. The CDR3 here is CASSSAGAYGYTF. The CDR3 coding sequence is TGTGCCAGCAGTTCGGCAGGGGCGTATGGCTACACCTTC.